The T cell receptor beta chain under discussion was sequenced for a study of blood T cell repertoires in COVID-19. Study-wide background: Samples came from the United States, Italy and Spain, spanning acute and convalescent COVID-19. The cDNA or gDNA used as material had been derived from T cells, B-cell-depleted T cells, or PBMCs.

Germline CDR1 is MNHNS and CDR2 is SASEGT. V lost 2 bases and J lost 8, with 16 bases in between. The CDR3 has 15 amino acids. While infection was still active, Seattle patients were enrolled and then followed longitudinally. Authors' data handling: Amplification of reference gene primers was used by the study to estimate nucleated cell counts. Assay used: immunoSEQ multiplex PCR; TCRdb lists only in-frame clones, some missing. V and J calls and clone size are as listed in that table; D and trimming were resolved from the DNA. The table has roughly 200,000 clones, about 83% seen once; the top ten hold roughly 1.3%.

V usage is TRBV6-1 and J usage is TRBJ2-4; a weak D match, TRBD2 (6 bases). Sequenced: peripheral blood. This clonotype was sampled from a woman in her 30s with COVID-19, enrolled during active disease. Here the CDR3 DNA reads TGTGCCAGCAGTGAAATCTCCGGGGGAAGTCACATTCAGTACTTC. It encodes CASSEISGGSHIQYF.